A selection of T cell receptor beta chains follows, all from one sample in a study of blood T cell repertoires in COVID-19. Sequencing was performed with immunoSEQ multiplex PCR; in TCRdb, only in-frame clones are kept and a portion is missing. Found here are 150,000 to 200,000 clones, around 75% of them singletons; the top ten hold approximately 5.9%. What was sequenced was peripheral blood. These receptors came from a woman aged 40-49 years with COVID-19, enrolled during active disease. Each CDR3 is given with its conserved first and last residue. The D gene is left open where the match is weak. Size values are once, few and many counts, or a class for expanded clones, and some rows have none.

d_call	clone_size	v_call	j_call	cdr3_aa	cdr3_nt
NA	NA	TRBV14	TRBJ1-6	CASSSPRGLHF	TGTGCCAGCAGCTCCCCCCGGGGACTCCACTTT
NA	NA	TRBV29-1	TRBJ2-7	CSVPGPGEQYF	TGCAGCGTCCCAGGGCCGGGCGAGCAGTACTTC
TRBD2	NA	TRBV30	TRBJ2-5	CAWSVRAGVKETQYF	TGTGCCTGGAGTGTACGAGCGGGAGTAAAGGAGACCCAGTACTTC
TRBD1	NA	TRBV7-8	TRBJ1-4	CASSLALGRGLTNEKLFF	TGTGCCAGCAGCTTAGCGCTTGGCAGGGGGCTGACTAATGAAAAACTGTTTTTT
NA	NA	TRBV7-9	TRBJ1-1	CASSGGQLNTEAFF	TGTGCCAGCAGCGGCGGCCAGTTGAACACTGAAGCTTTCTTT
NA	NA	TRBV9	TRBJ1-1	CASSVGGGQGNTEAFF	TGTGCCAGCAGCGTAGGTGGTGGGCAGGGGAACACTGAAGCTTTCTTT
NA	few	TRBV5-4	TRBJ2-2	CASSPVKGGGGELFF	TGTGCCAGCAGCCCAGTCAAGGGGGGGGGCGGGGAGCTGTTTTTT
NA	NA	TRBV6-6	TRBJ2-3	CASKELADTDTQYF	TGTGCCAGCAAAGAACTAGCCGACACAGATACGCAGTATTTT
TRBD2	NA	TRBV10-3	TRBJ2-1	CAISGRGGPDSSYNEQFF	TGTGCCATCAGTGGACGGGGAGGGCCGGATAGCTCCTACAATGAGCAGTTCTTC
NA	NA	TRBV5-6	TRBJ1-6	CASSALLWTHNSPLHF	TGTGCCAGCAGCGCCCTCCTATGGACTCATAATTCACCCCTCCACTTT
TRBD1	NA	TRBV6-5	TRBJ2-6	CASSPQGAGANVLTF	TGTGCCAGCAGTCCTCAGGGGGCCGGGGCCAACGTCCTGACTTTC
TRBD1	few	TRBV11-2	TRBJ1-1	CASSSQGARNTEAFF	TGTGCCAGCAGCTCACAGGGGGCGCGGAACACTGAAGCTTTCTTT
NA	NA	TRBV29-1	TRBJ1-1	CSVEGGQPEAFF	TGCAGCGTTGAAGGCGGACAGCCTGAAGCTTTCTTT
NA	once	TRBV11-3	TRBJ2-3	CASSLVGGGGTDTQYF	TGTGCCAGCAGCTTAGTCGGGGGAGGCGGCACAGATACGCAGTATTTT
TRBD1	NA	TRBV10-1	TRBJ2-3	CASSDPGQGFTDTQYF	TGCGCCAGCAGTGACCCAGGACAGGGCTTCACAGATACGCAGTATTTT
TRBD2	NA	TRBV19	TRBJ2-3	CASRQWREPNASTDTQYF	TGTGCCAGTCGACAGTGGCGGGAGCCCAACGCTAGCACAGATACGCAGTATTTT
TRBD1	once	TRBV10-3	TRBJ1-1	CAIHRTGSTEAFF	TGTGCCATCCATCGGACAGGGAGCACTGAAGCTTTCTTT
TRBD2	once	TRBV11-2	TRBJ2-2	CASSPGLAGGSNTGELFF	TGTGCCAGCAGCCCGGGACTAGCGGGAGGTTCGAACACCGGGGAGCTGTTTTTT
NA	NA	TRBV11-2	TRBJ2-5	CASSLDIYQETQYF	TGTGCCAGCAGCCTGGACATCTACCAAGAGACCCAGTACTTC
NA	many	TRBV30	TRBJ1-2	CALNRLTYGYTF	TGTGCCTTAAACAGGCTTACCTATGGCTACACCTTC
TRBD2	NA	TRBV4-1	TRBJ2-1	CASSQRLAGGRGPYNEQFF	TGCGCCAGCAGCCAAAGACTAGCGGGAGGGAGGGGCCCCTACAATGAGCAGTTCTTC
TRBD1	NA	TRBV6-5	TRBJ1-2	CASSSSGQGDGGYTF	TGTGCCAGCAGTTCCTCTGGACAGGGAGACGGAGGCTACACCTTC
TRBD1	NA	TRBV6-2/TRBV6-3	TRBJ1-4	CASSYGTGYEKLFF	TGTGCCAGCAGTTACGGGACAGGTTATGAAAAACTGTTTTTT
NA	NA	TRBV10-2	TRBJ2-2	CASTAGFNTGELFF	TGCGCCAGCACCGCGGGATTTAACACCGGGGAGCTGTTTTTT
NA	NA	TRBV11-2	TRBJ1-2	CASSFPGAGGYTF	TGTGCCAGCAGCTTTCCCGGGGCGGGAGGCTACACCTTC
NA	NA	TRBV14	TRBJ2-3	CASSRIAADTQYF	TGTGCCAGCAGCCGCATTGCGGCAGATACGCAGTATTTT
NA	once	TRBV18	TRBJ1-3	CASSPSQSLSSGNTIYF	TGTGCCAGCTCACCGAGTCAAAGCCTTAGCTCTGGAAACACCATATATTTT
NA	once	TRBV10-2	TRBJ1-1	CASSDSGYTEAFF	TGCGCCAGCAGTGATTCAGGGTACACTGAAGCTTTCTTT